This record looks at one TCR beta chain sequence and its context. What it binds is unknown. The sample originates from a study of shared clonotypes between healthy human individuals. Broader study findings: In the sorted subsets, rarefaction showed sequencing was incomplete despite large depth. Generally, naive subsets (rather than memory subsets) showed larger estimated richness.

Looked up from germline, CDR1 is MNHEY and CDR2 is SVGAGI. Trimming took off 8 bases at V and 4 bases at J, with 14 bases between the two ends. The CDR3 runs 14 residues. In the naive CD8 group, cells lacked CD45RO and were positively selected for CCR7, so terminally differentiated effector memory CD45RA+ cells were left out. The authors distributed each subset's genomic DNA evenly over several immunoSEQ plates. Here immunoSEQ multiplex PCR was the method, and the copy in TCRdb shows in-frame clones only, minus some. Of some 2 million clones listed, about 95% are singletons. This clonotype originated in a man in his late teens or twenties in good health. Input material: naive CD8+ T cells sorted from blood. The rearrangement links TRBV6-5 to TRBJ2-2, with D unclear. The CDR3 DNA reads TGTGCCAGCTCCAAAGGGCCCAGCACCGGGGAGCTGTTTTTT. It encodes CASSKGPSTGELFF.